This paragraph covers one T cell receptor beta chain sequence. Its antigen is unknown. Per-base quality was not reported, and no clone a single base away is much larger than it. These data are taken from a study of shared clonotypes between healthy human individuals (dated by TCRdb to 2020 to 2021). In the study overall: A few men and a couple of women, aged 18 to 49 years, made up the cohort. To increase sequencing depth and limit assay-specific biases, different laboratories used diverse techniques to prepare libraries and sequence TCR repertoires. The study deeply sequenced blood TCR repertoires of 5 or 6 healthy adults to estimate repertoire size and the extent of clonotype sharing between individuals. Each donor's leukapheresis produced roughly between about 0.9 and 9.5 billion PBMCs. For each donor, CD4 naive and CD4 memory were each given three plates, CD8 naive was given two plates, and CD8 memory was given one plate.

Donors were healthy HIV-negative adults with no recently reported acute infections or vaccinations. Every donor was a Caucasian adult residing in Nashville, Tennessee, USA. Magnetic negative selection was used to enrich CD4+ T cells, after which naive cells were positively selected on CD45RA and the negative fraction became the memory subset. After blood collection by leukapheresis, PBMCs were isolated using Ficoll-Histopaque density gradient centrifugation and then cryopreserved in the vapor phase of liquid nitrogen. Analytical flow cytometry was used to check the purity and quantity of each magnetically sorted T cell population. From each sorted fraction, genomic DNA was isolated and quantified by UV absorbance on a Nanodrop 2000c. From V the trimming removes 4 bases and from J it removes 8 bases, while the gene matches leave 8 bases of the junction unaccounted for. Taken from the germline V gene (reference sequence), the CDR1 and CDR2 loops are SEHNR and FQNEAQ. The CDR3 measures 14 amino acids from cysteine to phenylalanine. Kept here is only the CDR3 DNA, which spans 42 bases and is read in frame from base 1.

Points the paper makes about the study in general: The small number of donors limited the genetic and exposure-history diversity represented. Naive subsets generally had larger estimated clonotype richness than memory subsets. Compared with non-shared clonotypes, clonotypes shared by all four sorted-subset donors had higher generation probabilities. When a handful of donors were compared, the shared fraction of clonotypes was about 5% for naive CD4, about 4% for naive CD8, 2% to 2.5% for memory CD4, and around 0.37% for memory CD8. Based on pairwise subsampling, the degree of clonotype sharing among donors was expected to be affected by sequencing depth. Incomplete sequencing was indicated by rarefaction of sorted-subset datasets, despite the large sequencing depth. Sampling was restricted to blood, and TCR repertoires in tissue are likely to differ from TCR repertoires in blood.

Using the deep immunoSEQ assay, TCR CDR3 regions were amplified from genomic DNA by multiplex PCR. For each cell subset, the extracted genomic DNA was distributed evenly across all wells of several immunoSEQ 96-well plates, and each plate served as one replicate. For sorted subsets, each replicate PCR was loaded with roughly 200 ng genomic DNA, equivalent to roughly 30,000 T cell genomes. Purified libraries were measured with a Qubit 3.0 fluorometer, size-checked on a Bioanalyzer 2100, and measured again with the KAPA Library Quantification kit. Every immunoSEQ 96-well plate was sequenced on a separate single-read 150-cycle Illumina NextSeq 550 flow cell. In the source study's methods: Because only junctional sequences without quality scores were contained in the immunoSEQ output, filtering matching that applied to full-length reads could not be performed. Sequences were annotated with PyIR, a Python wrapper for IgBLAST v1.9, and V/J genes and CDR3 were assigned using IMGT germline references. Reads were removed for weak V/J assignments (E-value above 1e-6), missing CDR3, stop codons, out-of-frame junctions, or ambiguous translated residues. V3J clonotypes were defined as sequences sharing the same inferred V gene, J gene, and CDR3 amino acid sequence. Percentage overlap between repertoires was calculated by dividing the number of shared unique clonotypes by the size of the smaller repertoire. Repertoire richness was assessed with RTK rarefaction, the Chao1 estimator, and Recon v2.1 estimates of unobserved clonotypes. Generation probabilities for all TCRbeta clonotypes obtained by the gDNA method from several donors were computed using OLGA. The table was pulled from immuneACCESS by TCRdb, which kept in-frame rearrangements only. Such tables lose some clones; where checked, under half of the loss comes from unresolved V genes, and the rest has no known cause. The V and J calls and the clone size are those of that table, but D and trimming were determined from the DNA. The sample has 2 million to 2.5 million clones on record, about 92% of them singletons. Of the sample, about 0.39% is held by the ten largest clones.

Sequenced material: naive CD4+ T cells from PBMCs. What the cell subset or site label conveys for this sample: CD45RA+ positively selected. The rearrangement joined TRBV7-9 to TRBJ2-1; the junction holds 7 bases that match TRBD1. The TCR sequence derives from a man between 18 and 29 years old in good health. Some clones in this sample may be carry-over from other donors' samples. The CDR3 region has the sequence CASSSGTDGHEQFF. The bases are TGTGCCAGCAGCTCCGGGACAGACGGGCATGAGCAGTTCTTC.